Presented here are 27 T cell receptor beta chains from one specimen sequenced in a study of blood T cell repertoires in COVID-19 (dated by TCRdb to about 2020). Libraries were prepared through the immunoSEQ multiplex PCR assay. TCRdb limited this immuneACCESS table to in-frame rearrangements with V and J called. A share of clones is missing; checked studies link under half to unresolved V genes, and the rest is unexplained. The sample table contains 150,000 to 200,000 clones; only one count was recorded for about 85% of them. The ten largest clones add up to 2.1% of the sample. What was sequenced was peripheral blood. Every receptor here comes from a man between 65 and 79 years old with active or convalescent COVID-19.

The V call is TRBV2, the J call TRBJ2-2; the match to TRBD2 covers 10 bases. There are 15 residues in the CDR3. CDR1 is SNHLY and CDR2 is FYNNEI in the germline V gene. V shed 8 bases and J 5 bases; nucleotides not matched to a gene: 8. The DNA of the CDR3 is TGTGCCAGCCGTCTCAGCGGGAGGGCTACCGGGGAGCTGTTTTTT. This translates into CASRLSGRATGELFF.

The chain couples TRBV24-1 to TRBJ1-2; D uncertain. This CDR3 is 14 amino acids long. Trimming cost V 4 bases and J 0 bases, with 8 bases left between them. CDR1 is KGHDR and CDR2 is SFDVKD in the germline V gene. In DNA form, the CDR3 reads TGTGCCACCAGTGAAAACAGAGCTAACTATGGCTACACCTTC. Its protein is CATSENRANYGYTF.

V usage is TRBV27 and J usage is TRBJ1-1, with 9 bases matching TRBD1. This CDR3 region has 13 residues. Germline V gene data show CDR1 as MNHEY and CDR2 as SMNVEV (reference sequence). The V segment lost 6 bases and the J segment 7 bases; nucleotides outside the gene matches: 6. CDR3 DNA sequence: TGTGCCAGCAGAAGCGACAGGGGGAGTGAAGCTTTCTTT. It codes for CASRSDRGSEAFF.

The chain uses TRBV5-6 and TRBJ1-5; possibly TRBD1 for D (5 bases). Trimming cost V 0 bases and J 1 base, with 11 bases left between them. This CDR3 spans 16 amino acids. Germline V CDR1 and CDR2: SGHDT, YYEEEE. This CDR3 is CASSLAREGSNQPQHF. The CDR3 DNA reads as TGTGCCAGCAGCTTGGCGAGGGAGGGGAGCAATCAGCCCCAGCATTTT. The entire variable domain, with the rest obtained from reference TRBV5-6 and TRBJ1-5, is as follows: DAGVTQSPTHLIKTRGQQVTLRCSPKSGHDTVSWYQQALGQGPQFIFQYYEEEERQRGNFPDRFSGHQFPNYSSELNVNALLLGDSALYLCASSLAREGSNQPQHFGDGTRLSIL.

The CDR3, as DNA: TGTGCCAGCAGTGAATGGGGGGACACAGATACGCAGTATTTT. Its protein product is CASSEWGDTDTQYF. The V and J genes are TRBV25-1 and TRBJ2-3; perhaps TRBD2 as D (6 bases). The V gene's germline CDR1 is MGHDK and CDR2 SYGVNS. V lost 1 base and J lost 2, with 7 bases in between. The CDR3 is 14 amino acids. Full variable domain (missing parts from reference TRBV25-1 and TRBJ2-3): EADIYQTPRYLVIGTGKKITLECSQTMGHDKMYWYQQDPGMELHLIHYSYGVNSTEKGDLSSESTVSRIRTEHFPLTLESARPSHTSQYLCASSEWGDTDTQYFGPGTRLTVL.

CDR3 in amino acids: CASSPTGSYEQYF. In DNA, the CDR3 is TGTGCCAGCAGCCCGACAGGGTCCTACGAGCAGTACTTC. The genes are TRBV11-3 and TRBJ2-7, with 7 bases fitting TRBD1. Per the germline V gene, CDR1 is SGHNT and CDR2 is YENEEA. Trimming took 5 bases from V and 1 from J; bases not matched to a gene: 2. This CDR3 contains 13 residues.

This rearrangement joins TRBV6-6 to TRBJ1-4; D not resolved. This CDR3 is 16 amino acids long. CDR1 is MNHNY, CDR2 SVGAGI, per germline (reference sequence). V was shortened by 0 bases and J by 6 bases, with 14 bases between the two germline ends. CDR3 in amino acids: CASSYSSYDNHEKLFF. For the CDR3, the DNA is TGTGCCAGCAGTTACTCGAGTTACGACAACCATGAAAAACTGTTTTTT.

The chain combines TRBV4-1 with TRBJ1-5; 7 bases map to TRBD1. CDR1 is MGHRA and CDR2 is YSYEKL in the germline V gene. This CDR3 spans 15 amino acids. Germline trimming cut 2 bases from V and 2 bases from J; bases unmatched to any gene: 3. The CDR3 reads CASSQQDRGNQPQHF. The DNA for the CDR3 is TGCGCCAGCAGCCAACAAGACAGGGGCAATCAGCCCCAGCATTTT.

The chain uses TRBV5-3 and TRBJ2-2; D ambiguous. TRBV5-3 is identified as an open reading frame with a role that is uncertain. V shed 1 base and J shed 3 bases, with 13 bases lying between them. This CDR3 region has 16 residues. DNA of the CDR3: TGTGCCAGAAGCTTGAAGCCCCCTGTGTACACCGGGGAGCTGTTTTTT. Residues: CARSLKPPVYTGELFF.

The chain recombines TRBV5-1 with TRBJ2-1; 9 bases are shared with TRBD2. Germline V gives CDR1 SGHRS, CDR2 YFSETQ. V lost 2 bases and J lost 8; bases outside the gene matches: 14. The CDR3 length is 17 residues. CDR3 DNA: TGCGCCAGCAGCTTTTTAGCGGGGGCCCTTTTAGGGGATGAGCAGTTCTTC. It translates to CASSFLAGALLGDEQFF.

The V and J genes are TRBV4-3 and TRBJ2-5; 7 positions match TRBD2. In germline, CDR1 is LGHNA, CDR2 YSLEER. The CDR3 covers 15 residues. Unmatched junction bases numbered 5, after V lost 0 bases and J lost 4 bases. The CDR3 loop is CASSQDPTGGETQYF. CDR3 DNA sequence: TGCGCCAGCAGCCAAGATCCCACGGGGGGAGAGACCCAGTACTTC.

This chain links TRBV4-1 with TRBJ2-5, with D uncertain. Trimming took off 2 bases at V and 2 bases at J, with 6 bases between the two ends. The germline CDR1 and CDR2 sequences are MGHRA and YSYEKL. The CDR3 consists of 13 residues. CDR3 DNA sequence: TGCGCCAGCAGCCAATCCCCACAAGAGACCCAGTACTTC. Translated, it gives CASSQSPQETQYF.

This clone was counted once. The chain employs TRBV4-1 and TRBJ1-1, with D unresolved. The germline V gene encodes CDR1 MGHRA and CDR2 YSYEKL. The CDR3 runs to 15 residues. Between the trimmed V and J ends, which lost 0 bases and 4 bases, there was a span of 12 bases. The CDR3 region is CASSQDKWAGTEAFF. The CDR3 DNA reads TGCGCCAGCAGCCAAGATAAGTGGGCCGGCACTGAAGCTTTCTTT.

This chain links TRBV27 with TRBJ1-1, with D tentatively TRBD1 (6 bases). Trimming pared 5 bases from V and 3 bases from J, leaving 16 bases between. The CDR3 spans 15 residues. Germline V gene data show CDR1 as MNHEY and CDR2 as SMNVEV (reference sequence). CDR3 protein: CASSPLDSGYTEAFF. CDR3 nucleotide sequence: TGTGCCAGCAGTCCATTGGACAGTGGCTACACTGAAGCTTTCTTT.

About this clone: A read error may account for a junction end that differs from germline. The rearrangement uses TRBV12-5 and TRBJ1-2, with D possibly TRBD1 on 6 matching bases. Germline V gives CDR1 LGHNT, CDR2 FRNRAP. CDR3 length equals 15 residues. CDR3 in DNA: TGTGCTAGTGGTTTACAGGGTACCCCTTCCTATGACTACACCTTC. Amino acid sequence: CASGLQGTPSYDYTF.

The chain recombines TRBV2 with TRBJ1-5; no firm D call. Trimming left V 6 bases short and J 2 bases short, with 11 bases between. Germline CDR1 SNHLY, CDR2 FYNNEI. The CDR3 contains 14 residues. The CDR3 region has the DNA TGTGCCAGCAGAGCCCCGATAGGCAATCAGCCCCAGCATTTT. It is translated as CASRAPIGNQPQHF.

The V gene is TRBV18, the J gene TRBJ1-1; unclear D gene. This CDR3 spans 15 amino acids. V shed 6 bases and J shed 1 base, with 15 bases lying between them. Germline values: CDR1 KGHSH, CDR2 LQKENI. Here the CDR3 reads CASSRLHSQNTEAFF. The CDR3 DNA sequence: TGTGCCAGCTCGCGACTACATAGCCAGAACACTGAAGCTTTCTTT.

The V gene is TRBV5-6, the J gene TRBJ2-7; 11 bases match TRBD1. With 6 bases clipped from V and 4 bases from J, the junction kept 9 bases outside the gene matches. The V gene's germline CDR1 is SGHDT and CDR2 YYEEEE. This CDR3 has 15 residues. The CDR3 protein is CASTRGGQGGYEQYF. CDR3 in DNA: TGTGCCAGCACCCGCGGGGGACAGGGGGGATACGAGCAGTACTTC.

The chain employs TRBV3-1 (or the pseudogene TRBV3-2) and TRBJ2-6, with TRBD2 matching 9 bases. CDR3 size: 17 residues. Germline CDR1 and CDR2: LGHDT and YNNKEL (reference sequence). V was pared by 4 bases and J by 2 bases, with 6 bases of the junction left unmatched. The CDR3 region has the DNA TGTGCCAGCAGCCCTGTAGCGGGAGCCGCTGGGGCCAACGTCCTGACTTTC. It is translated as CASSPVAGAAGANVLTF.

This chain links TRBV5-1 with TRBJ2-7, with 8 bases lining up with TRBD1. Per germline, CDR1 SGHRS and CDR2 YFSETQ. With V trimmed by 0 bases and J by 0 bases, 2 bases remained unmatched. This CDR3 has 15 amino acids. The CDR3 DNA reads TGCGCCAGCAGCTTGGACAGGGGGAGCTCCTACGAGCAGTACTTC. Translation: CASSLDRGSSYEQYF. Looking up the rest from reference TRBV5-1 and TRBJ2-7 gives the full variable domain: KAGVTQTPRYLIKTRGQQVTLSCSPISGHRSVSWYQQTPGQGLQFLFEYFSETQRNKGNFPGRFSGRQFSNSRSEMNVSTLELGDSALYLCASSLDRGSSYEQYFGPGTRLTVT.

The V gene is TRBV27, the J gene TRBJ2-4, with 7 bases lining up with TRBD2. Germline lookup yields CDR1 MNHEY and CDR2 SMNVEV (reference sequence). V lost 6 bases to trimming and J lost 0 bases; unmatched junction nucleotides: 11. The CDR3 has 17 residues. The CDR3 nucleotides are TGTGCCAGCAGGGGCCTGGGAGGGAATCTAGCCAAAAACATTCAGTACTTC. Amino acids: CASRGLGGNLAKNIQYF.

This sequence joins TRBV5-6 and TRBJ2-5, with 11 bases lining up with TRBD2. Per germline, CDR1 SGHDT and CDR2 YYEEEE. The CDR3 spans 18 residues. V trimming: 0 bases; J trimming: 0 bases; junction bases outside the gene matches: 7. The CDR3 DNA sequence: TGTGCCAGCAGCTTGGAGCCCTGGACTAGCGGGTACCAAGAGACCCAGTACTTC. Amino acid sequence: CASSLEPWTSGYQETQYF.

V gene TRBV2 combines with J gene TRBJ1-2; possibly TRBD1 for D (6 bases). Trimming left V 3 bases short and J 2 bases short, with 13 bases between. There are 15 residues in the CDR3. Germline V gene data show CDR1 as SNHLY and CDR2 as FYNNEI. CDR3 protein: CASSEGRGPNYGYTF. CDR3 coding DNA: TGTGCCAGCAGTGAGGGCAGGGGCCCGAACTATGGCTACACCTTC.

V usage is TRBV11-2 and J usage is TRBJ2-3, with 7 bases aligning to TRBD1. Germline V gene sequence: CDR1 SGHAT, CDR2 FQNNGV. V lost 1 base to trimming and J lost 2 bases; unmatched junction nucleotides: 6. CDR3 length: 16 residues. The CDR3 reads CASSLAAGGNTDTQYF. The CDR3 nucleotides are TGTGCCAGCAGCTTAGCGGCAGGGGGAAACACAGATACGCAGTATTTT.

The rearrangement links TRBV5-4 to TRBJ2-5, with D perhaps TRBD1 (6 bases). The CDR3 covers 14 residues. Trimming removed 5 bases from V and 1 base from J, with 12 bases in between. Looked up from germline, CDR1 is SGHNT and CDR2 is YYREEE (reference sequence). The DNA of the CDR3 is TGTGCCAGCAGACTCGGACAGTTCCAAGAGACCCAGTACTTC. This codes for CASRLGQFQETQYF.

The chain links TRBV28 to TRBJ2-4; TRBD1 aligns across 7 bases. CDR1 MDHEN and CDR2 SYDVKM come from the germline V gene. This CDR3 contains 16 residues. V lost 6 bases to trimming and J lost 1 base; unmatched junction nucleotides: 9. This CDR3 is CASSRDREGAKNIQYF. The CDR3 bases are TGTGCCAGCAGCCGCGACAGGGAAGGGGCCAAAAACATTCAGTACTTC.

The V call is TRBV7-9, the J call TRBJ2-7; 7 bases agree with TRBD1. This CDR3 has 14 amino acids. V was pared by 5 bases and J by 0 bases, with 4 bases of the junction left unmatched. The germline gives CDR1 SEHNR, CDR2 FQNEAQ (reference sequence). The DNA of the CDR3 is TGTGCCAGCAGCAAGGACAGGACCTCCTACGAGCAGTACTTC. The encoded protein is CASSKDRTSYEQYF.